The 27 T cell receptor beta chains below were found in one sample sequenced in a study of sequential checkpoint blockade in melanoma. Treatment of the sample: randomized to nivolumab then ipilimumab (arm A) or the reverse (arm B). Clones were sequenced by immunoSEQ multiplex PCR, and TCRdb holds only the in-frame ones, with some missing. The table lists approximately 12,000 clones, 25% to 35% of them singletons. Sequences were derived from tumor tissue (inferred from file names), sampled from a patient given nivolumab and ipilimumab in sequence. The receptors derive from a human donor with melanoma.

V gene TRBV6-8 combines with J gene TRBJ2-4; maybe TRBD1 (6 bases). This CDR3 spans 13 amino acids. Between the trimmed V and J ends, which lost 10 bases and 3 bases, there was a span of 13 bases. The germline CDR1 and CDR2 sequences are MNHGY and SAAAGT. As DNA, the CDR3 is TGTGCCATCAGGGACACGGGCAAAAACATTCAGTACTTC. Translated: CAIRDTGKNIQYF.

This clone occurred many times. The chain uses TRBV2 and TRBJ2-3; D is undetermined. The V end lost 6 bases, the J end lost 5 bases, and 12 bases lay between the germline ends. Germline loops: CDR1 SNHLY, CDR2 FYNNEI. This CDR3 comprises 13 residues. Here the CDR3 reads CASSVDGEDTQYF. The CDR3 region has the DNA TGTGCCAGCAGCGTAGACGGTGAAGATACGCAGTATTTT.

This clone turned up a few times. The CDR3 coding sequence is TGTGCCAGCAGTTTTAATCCCAGCGGGTTCACAGATACGCAGTATTTT. Translating gives CASSFNPSGFTDTQYF. J is TRBJ2-3 and V is TRBV6-8, with a tentative D call TRBD2 (6 bases). Germline V lookup: CDR1 MNHGY, CDR2 SAAAGT. The germline V and J ends were trimmed by 4 bases and 2 bases, with 16 bases remaining between them. The CDR3 totals 16 residues.

The chain employs TRBV6-8 and TRBJ1-5; no definite D call. The CDR3 loop spans 18 amino acids. Trimming cost V 0 bases and J 0 bases, with 15 bases left between them. Germline CDR1 is MNHGY and CDR2 is SAAAGT. CDR3 coding DNA: TGTGCCAGCAGTTACTCGTGGAGGGTCCGTTATAGCAATCAGCCCCAGCATTTT. This gives the protein CASSYSWRVRYSNQPQHF.

Sample share makes this clone medium-sized. V is TRBV10-2 and J is TRBJ1-4, with D possibly TRBD1 on 5 matching bases. V was pared by 6 bases and J by 7 bases, with 15 bases between. The CDR3 has 14 residues. Germline V gene data show CDR1 as WSHSY and CDR2 as SAAADI. CDR3 in DNA: TGCGCCAGCAGGGGACTCGGACTAACTGAAAAACTGTTTTTT. Its protein is CASRGLGLTEKLFF.

There are a few counts of this clone. The CDR3 region has the DNA TGCGCCAGCAGCTTGCCAGGGAACACTGAAGCTTTCTTT. This codes for CASSLPGNTEAFF. This sequence joins TRBV23-1 and TRBJ1-1; no clear D gene. TRBV23-1 is filed as an ORF, its function uncertain. The CDR3 sequence is 13 residues long. V lost 6 bases and J 1 base, leaving 9 bases between the germline ends.

The table lists this clone with a count of one. The V gene is TRBV5-1, the J gene TRBJ2-7; 12 positions agree with TRBD1. Per the germline V gene, CDR1 is SGHRS and CDR2 is YFSETQ. This CDR3 comprises 16 residues. V gave up 4 bases and J gave up 2 bases; unmatched junction bases: 7. The CDR3 sequence is CASSKGQGAGAYEQYF. In nucleotides, the CDR3 is TGCGCCAGCAGCAAGGGACAGGGGGCTGGGGCCTACGAGCAGTACTTC.

This clone came up many times. The rearrangement joins TRBV2 to TRBJ2-2; no firm D call. The CDR3 length is 16 residues. Trimming pared 1 base from V and 0 bases from J, leaving 9 bases between. Germline assignment: CDR1 SNHLY and CDR2 FYNNEI. CDR3 sequence (DNA): TGTGCCAGCAGTGAAGTCGACGCTACGAACACCGGGGAGCTGTTTTTT. Encoded protein: CASSEVDATNTGELFF.

The chain uses TRBV5-1 and TRBJ1-1; D gene uncertain. Trimming left V 0 bases short and J 3 bases short, with 9 bases between. The CDR3 length is 14 residues. Looked up from germline, CDR1 is SGHRS and CDR2 is YFSETQ. The CDR3 reads CASSLEAGYTEAFF. CDR3 coding DNA: TGCGCCAGCAGCTTGGAGGCAGGCTACACTGAAGCTTTCTTT.

The rearrangement uses TRBV28 and TRBJ2-6; TRBD1 agrees at 8 bases. CDR3 length equals 19 residues. The trim removed 1 base at V and 4 bases at J, leaving 12 bases unmatched. Looked up from germline, CDR1 is MDHEN and CDR2 is SYDVKM. The DNA for the CDR3 is TGTGCCAGCAGTTTATCCGGGTACCAGGGGGCGAGAGGGGCCAACGTCCTGACTTTC. Protein: CASSLSGYQGARGANVLTF.

The V gene is TRBV5-1, the J gene TRBJ2-7; 9 nucleotides match TRBD2. Trimming cost V 0 bases and J 5 bases; bases outside gene matches: 21. The length of the CDR3 is 20 residues. The germline CDR1 and CDR2 sequences are SGHRS and YFSETQ. CDR3 nucleotides: TGCGCCAGCAGCTTGGGCAGCGGGAGGTCGAACGCCGCCGCTAGGCACGAGCAGTACTTC. Translating gives CASSLGSGRSNAAARHEQYF.

The rearrangement joins TRBV19 to TRBJ2-1, with a possible D match to TRBD1 (6 bases). This CDR3 comprises 13 residues. The germline V and J ends were trimmed by 6 bases and 6 bases, with 12 bases remaining between them. Germline CDR1 and CDR2: LNHDA and SQIVND (reference sequence). CDR3 nucleotides: TGTGCCAGTAGCCGCAGGGGTGGCAATGAGCAGTTCTTC. Translated: CASSRRGGNEQFF.

This clone was counted a few times. V is TRBV18 and J is TRBJ1-4; unclear D gene. Per germline, CDR1 KGHSH and CDR2 LQKENI. The germline V and J ends were trimmed by 5 bases and 0 bases, with 7 bases remaining between them. The CDR3 covers 14 residues. The CDR3 region is CASSGGATNEKLFF. CDR3 in DNA: TGTGCCAGCTCAGGAGGCGCAACTAATGAAAAACTGTTTTTT.

CDR3 in DNA: TGTGCCAGTAGTCCACGGACTAGGAGCTCCTACAATGAGCAGTTCTTC. It encodes CASSPRTRSSYNEQFF. The V gene is TRBV19, the J gene TRBJ2-1, with 7 bases that match TRBD2. This CDR3 comprises 16 residues. V lost 5 bases, J lost 0 bases, and 7 bases stayed unmatched. Germline V gene data show CDR1 as LNHDA and CDR2 as SQIVND (reference sequence).

J is TRBJ2-5 and V is TRBV28; D ambiguous. The CDR3 has 13 amino acids. In germline, CDR1 is MDHEN, CDR2 SYDVKM. Deletions cut 2 bases from V and 8 bases from J, with 12 bases between. CDR3 sequence (DNA): TGTGCCAGCAGTTTACAGGCTGCTGGAACCCAGTACTTC. Encoded protein: CASSLQAAGTQYF.

The genes are TRBV7-1 and TRBJ1-5; no definite D call. TRBV7-1 is an open reading frame, and its role is uncertain. The CDR3 spans 13 residues. The CDR3 protein is CASAQSNNQPQHF. CDR3 DNA sequence: TGTGCTTCAGCCCAGAGTAACAATCAGCCCCAGCATTTT.

This clone was picked up one time. The chain combines TRBV18 with TRBJ2-6; 7 bases are a match to TRBD1. This CDR3 is 14 amino acids long. Germline V gene data show CDR1 as KGHSH and CDR2 as LQKENI. The V segment lost 4 bases and the J segment 10 bases; nucleotides outside the gene matches: 7. Here the CDR3 DNA reads TGTGCCAGCTCACTCACGACAGGGCCAAACGTCCTGACTTTC. Translating it yields CASSLTTGPNVLTF.

This clone appeared a few times. The chain has TRBV6-7 and TRBJ2-5; tentative D call: TRBD2 (7 bases). TRBV6-7 belongs to the ORF category, with a function that is uncertain. CDR3 length equals 12 residues. Trimming shortened V by 8 bases and J by 5 bases, and 12 bases separated the two germline ends. The CDR3 loop is CASGGGSETQYF. In nucleotides, the CDR3 is TGTGCCAGCGGCGGGGGCTCGGAGACCCAGTACTTC.

This clone has a count of ten or more. The J gene is TRBJ2-6, the V gene TRBV11-3; D is unresolved. Germline V gives CDR1 SGHNT, CDR2 YENEEA. The CDR3 has 15 amino acids. V lost 4 bases to trimming and J lost 0 bases, with 7 bases between them. The CDR3 nucleotides read TGTGCCAGCAGCTCCGACCTCTCTGGGGCCAACGTCCTGACTTTC. Amino acid sequence: CASSSDLSGANVLTF.

This clone was counted ten times or more. The chain is built from TRBV11-3 and TRBJ2-3; possibly TRBD2 for D (5 bases). The CDR3 length is 15 residues. CDR1 SGHNT and CDR2 YENEEA come from the germline V gene. V lost 7 bases, J lost 5 bases, and 19 bases lay in between. In nucleotides, the CDR3 is TGTGCCAGCACCCCGCTCTTGGGAGCTAGAGATACGCAGTATTTT. This gives the protein CASTPLLGARDTQYF.

Many counts were recorded for this clone. The CDR3, as DNA: TGTGCCAGCAGCACCGGACAGGGCTATCAGCCCCAGCATTTT. The encoded protein is CASSTGQGYQPQHF. The chain employs TRBV11-3 and TRBJ1-5; 8 nucleotides align to TRBD1. The V gene end was trimmed by 5 bases and the J gene end by 5 bases; junction bases not matched to a gene: 5. The CDR3 spans 14 residues. From germline, CDR1 is SGHNT and CDR2 YENEEA.

This clone was seen repeatedly, ten times or more. The rearrangement uses TRBV12-5 and TRBJ2-1; 8 bases line up with TRBD1. The germline V gene encodes CDR1 LGHNT and CDR2 FRNRAP. The length of the CDR3 is 17 residues. This chain's CDR3 is CASTTPLGDRTYNEQFF. The CDR3 nucleotides are TGTGCCAGCACCACGCCCTTGGGGGACAGGACATACAATGAGCAGTTCTTC.

A word on this clone: The junction departs from germline at one end; a sequencing error may be responsible. The chain has TRBV6-8 and TRBJ1-5, with 8 bases matching TRBD1. The germline CDR1 and CDR2 sequences are MNHGY and SAAAGT. The CDR3 totals 14 residues. As DNA, the CDR3 is TGTGCCATCAGTGCGGGACAGGGCAATCAGCCCCAGCATTTT. Protein sequence: CAISAGQGNQPQHF.

This clone occurred a few times. The V and J genes are TRBV7-6 and TRBJ1-1, with D possibly matching TRBD1 (5 bases). This CDR3 spans 14 amino acids. The germline V and J ends were trimmed by 2 bases and 8 bases, with 15 bases remaining between them. Germline V gene sequence: CDR1 SGHVS, CDR2 FNYEAQ. As DNA, the CDR3 is TGTGCCAGCAGCTTAAGGGAGCGGGGGAGGGAAGCTTTCTTT. Amino acids: CASSLRERGREAFF.

This clone showed up just a few times. The rearrangement uses TRBV1 and TRBJ2-7; TRBD1 is the table's D call, not checked against the DNA. TRBV1 is a pseudogene segment. The CDR3 has 14 amino acids. CDR3 sequence (DNA): TGCGCCAGCAGCCAAGACAGGGCTTGGGCCGAACAGTACTTC. Its protein product is CASSQDRAWAEQYF.

This clone occurred a few times. The chain carries TRBV6-8 and TRBJ1-2, with D possibly TRBD1 on 5 matching bases. Deletions cut 8 bases from V and 5 bases from J, with 18 bases between. This CDR3 contains 14 residues. CDR1 and CDR2 (germline): MNHGY, SAAAGT. The CDR3 protein is CASSGGAGPYGYTF. The DNA for the CDR3 is TGTGCCAGCTCGGGCGGGGCAGGGCCTTATGGCTACACCTTC.

The rearrangement links TRBV18 to TRBJ2-7; D is possibly TRBD1 (6 bases). Germline V gene sequence: CDR1 KGHSH, CDR2 LQKENI. The CDR3 covers 15 residues. V was cut by 0 bases and J by 0 bases, with 9 bases left in between. CDR3 in amino acids: CASSPPGAVSYEQYF. In DNA form, the CDR3 reads TGTGCCAGCTCACCACCGGGGGCCGTCTCCTACGAGCAGTACTTC.